One and the same sample provided the 23 T cell receptor beta chains below, sequenced in a study of metastatic and nonmetastatic thyroid tumors. TCRdb called clones again from the PCR reads with MiXCR. Here the sample spans more than 85,000 clones, 8.6% being singletons. Patients underwent thyroid surgery, and none had received any treatment before it. The specimen sequenced was blood. These receptors were collected from a female donor with papillary thyroid cancer or a benign thyroid nodule (not recorded which). Some clones in this sample may be carry-over from other donors' samples.

This clone was detected many times. The V call is TRBV4-1, the J call TRBJ1-2; possible D gene TRBD1, 5 bases. V was shortened by 0 bases and J by 5 bases, with 10 bases between the two germline ends. This CDR3 spans 14 amino acids. The germline V gene encodes CDR1 MGHRA and CDR2 YSYEKL. The CDR3 sequence: CASSQEARDYGYTF. The CDR3 DNA follows: TGCGCCAGCAGCCAAGAAGCCAGGGATTATGGCTACACCTTC.

This clone has ten or more counts. The chain has TRBV5-1 and TRBJ1-1; 8 bases line up with TRBD1. V lost 4 bases, J lost 3 bases, and 8 bases stayed unmatched. Germline V lookup: CDR1 SGHRS, CDR2 YFSETQ. CDR3 length equals 15 residues. The CDR3 DNA reads TGCGCCAGCAGCCCAGGGGACAGGTCTTACACTGAAGCTTTCTTT. Residues: CASSPGDRSYTEAFF.

The rearrangement uses TRBV5-1 and TRBJ2-5; D is unclear. Per germline, CDR1 SGHRS and CDR2 YFSETQ. The CDR3 covers 13 residues. The V gene lost 5 bases and the J gene lost 7 bases, with 15 bases spanning the gap. CDR3 DNA sequence: TGCGCCAGCAGATCCGGCCCGGTAGTGACCCAGTACTTC. This codes for CASRSGPVVTQYF.

The sample holds many counts of this clone. V usage is TRBV5-4 and J usage is TRBJ2-7; no definite D call. The CDR3 is made up of 12 amino acids. Germline CDR1 reads SGHNT; CDR2 reads YYREEE (reference sequence). Trimming cost V 4 bases and J 1 base, with 6 bases left between them. CDR3 sequence: CASSAPSYEQYF. The CDR3 DNA follows: TGTGCCAGCAGCGCACCGTCCTACGAGCAGTACTTC.

This clone came up many times. This sequence joins TRBV28 and TRBJ1-4; no clear D. Looked up from germline, CDR1 is MDHEN and CDR2 is SYDVKM. V lost 1 base, J lost 7 bases, and 13 bases lay in between. This CDR3 contains 15 residues. The CDR3 region is CASSLLAPLGEKLFF. The CDR3 DNA follows: TGTGCCAGCAGTTTATTGGCACCACTGGGTGAAAAACTGTTTTTT. The entire variable domain, with the rest obtained from reference TRBV28 and TRBJ1-4, is as follows: DVKVTQSSRYLVKRTGEKVFLECVQDMDHENMFWYRQDPGLGLRLIYFSYDVKMKEKGDIPEGYSVSREKKERFSLILESASTNQTSMYLCASSLLAPLGEKLFFGSGTQLSVL.

This clone was detected ten times or more. V and J are TRBV5-4 and TRBJ2-1; D ambiguous. V lost 0 bases, J lost 7 bases, and 8 bases lay in between. This CDR3 region has 13 residues. Germline CDR1 is SGHNT and CDR2 is YYREEE (reference sequence). The CDR3, as DNA: TGTGCCAGCAGCTTGGGTTCGGGTAATGAGCAGTTCTTC. This gives the protein CASSLGSGNEQFF.

This clone was seen only a few times. V is TRBV5-4 and J is TRBJ1-1; D unresolved. V lost 3 bases and J 7 bases, leaving 7 bases between the germline ends. This CDR3 is 11 amino acids long. Germline CDR1 reads SGHNT; CDR2 reads YYREEE (reference sequence). The CDR3 DNA follows: TGTGCCAGCAGCTGGGGAGTTGAAGCTTTCTTT. It yields the protein CASSWGVEAFF.

This clone was detected many times. The rearrangement links TRBV7-2 to TRBJ2-7; D perhaps matches TRBD2 (5 bases). Germline CDR1 SGHTA, CDR2 FQGNSA. The CDR3 is 15 residues long. Trimming took 3 bases from V and 5 from J, leaving 17 bases between them. The CDR3 bases are TGTGCCAGCAGCTTTAACGGGGTTGCTTCCCACGAGCAGTACTTC. Its protein product is CASSFNGVASHEQYF.

At least ten counts were recorded for this clone. The rearrangement joins TRBV9 to TRBJ2-3, with 8 bases lining up with TRBD2. Germline lookup yields CDR1 SGDLS and CDR2 YYNGEE. Germline trimming cut 0 bases from V and 0 bases from J; bases unmatched to any gene: 12. This CDR3 is 19 amino acids long. As DNA, the CDR3 is TGTGCCAGCAGCGTAGAAGGCGGGGGGCCGAGGGTTAGCACAGATACGCAGTATTTT. Translated, it gives CASSVEGGGPRVSTDTQYF.

The chain employs TRBV6-5 and TRBJ2-7; 7 nucleotides match TRBD1. The CDR3 extends over 14 amino acids. CDR1 and CDR2 from the germline V gene are MNHEY and SVGAGI. The V and J ends lost 2 bases and 1 base, in that order; junction bases with no gene match: 2. CDR3 amino acids: CASSYGTASYEQYF. The CDR3 region has the DNA TGTGCCAGCAGTTACGGGACAGCTTCCTACGAGCAGTACTTC.

This clone has a count of ten or more. The gene calls are TRBV12-3 or TRBV12-4 and TRBJ1-5; 7 nucleotides align to TRBD1. The trim removed 8 bases at V and 3 bases at J, leaving 10 bases unmatched. The CDR3 is 15 residues long. In DNA, the CDR3 is TGTGCCAGCGCCACCCGGGACAGCAACAATCAGCCCCAGCATTTT. Amino acids: CASATRDSNNQPQHF.

This clone has at least ten counts. In DNA, the CDR3 is TGTGCCAGCAGCTTAACGATGAACACTGAAGCTTTCTTT. Protein: CASSLTMNTEAFF. V gene TRBV11-3 combines with J gene TRBJ1-1; D unresolved. The ends were cut back, 2 bases at V and 0 bases at J, with 4 bases in the middle. The CDR3 totals 13 residues. In germline, CDR1 is SGHNT, CDR2 YENEEA.

This chain connects TRBV3-1 to TRBJ2-5; 8 nucleotides match TRBD2. From germline, CDR1 is LGHDT and CDR2 YNNKEL (reference sequence). Germline trimming cut 3 bases from V and 4 bases from J; bases unmatched to any gene: 7. The CDR3 has 15 residues. In DNA, the CDR3 is TGTGCCAGCAGCCATTCTAGCGGGTCCACAGAGACCCAGTACTTC. Its protein product is CASSHSSGSTETQYF.

This clone was recorded at least ten times. The gene calls are TRBV14 and TRBJ1-1, with a tentative D call TRBD1 (6 bases). The CDR3 is made up of 12 amino acids. Germline-derived CDR1 and CDR2 are SGHDN and FVKESK. Trimming stripped 11 bases from V and 8 bases from J, with 18 bases between. The CDR3 here is CASTQGGLEAFF. The CDR3 DNA sequence: TGTGCCTCGACACAGGGAGGACTGGAAGCTTTCTTT.

This clone was seen a handful of times. One junction end does not reproduce the germline sequence, and a read error may be involved. This chain uses TRBV6-1 with TRBJ1-5, with D unclear. Germline loops: CDR1 MNHNS, CDR2 SASEGT. The CDR3 contains 11 residues. DNA of the CDR3: TGTGCCATCAGTCAGAGTGGGGCCCAGCATTTT. It is translated as CAISQSGAQHF.

In this sample, this clone turned up many times. V gene TRBV2 combines with J gene TRBJ2-5; 8 bases fit TRBD2. This CDR3 comprises 14 residues. The germline CDR1 and CDR2 sequences are SNHLY and FYNNEI. J was trimmed by 4 bases and V by 3 bases; bases with no gene match: 4. The CDR3 here is CASSDGGAIETQYF. CDR3 nucleotides: TGTGCCAGCAGTGACGGGGGGGCCATAGAGACCCAGTACTTC.

This clone was detected many times. The chain links TRBV2 to TRBJ1-1; TRBD1 matches 7 bases. The CDR3 is 13 residues long. With 3 bases clipped from V and 3 bases from J, the junction kept 1 base outside the gene matches. CDR1 is SNHLY, CDR2 FYNNEI, per germline. CDR3 amino acids: CASSDQGDTEAFF. CDR3 coding DNA: TGTGCCAGCAGTGATCAGGGGGACACTGAAGCTTTCTTT. The full variable domain, with the rest looked up from reference TRBV2 and TRBJ1-1, is EPEVTQTPSHQVTQMGQEVILRCVPISNHLYFYWYRQILGQKVEFLVSFYNNEISEKSEIFDDQFSVERPDGSNFTLKIRSTKLEDSAMYFCASSDQGDTEAFFGQGTRLTVV.

This clone was observed at least ten times. The chain couples TRBV30 to TRBJ2-2; D unresolved. Germline values: CDR1 GTSNPN, CDR2 SVGIG (reference sequence). V was trimmed by 0 bases and J by 6 bases, leaving 8 bases between them. The CDR3 contains 13 residues. The CDR3 region is CAWSVDGPGELFF. The CDR3, as DNA: TGTGCCTGGAGTGTAGACGGGCCCGGGGAGCTGTTTTTT. Full variable domain (rest looked up from reference TRBV30 and TRBJ2-2): SQTIHQWPATLVQPVGSPLSLECTVEGTSNPNLYWYRQAAGRGLQLLFYSVGIGQISSEVPQNLSASRPQDRQFILSSKKLLLSDSGFYLCAWSVDGPGELFFGEGSRLTVL.

This clone came up many times. The chain recombines TRBV3-1 with TRBJ2-7; D is perhaps TRBD2 (6 bases). From germline, CDR1 is LGHDT and CDR2 YNNKEL (reference sequence). CDR3 length: 14 residues. Trimming left V 5 bases short and J 2 bases short, with 13 bases between. The CDR3: CASSDSGLTYEQYF. CDR3 sequence (DNA): TGTGCCAGCAGCGACTCGGGACTTACCTACGAGCAGTACTTC.

This clone was seen a few times. V usage is TRBV15 and J usage is TRBJ1-5; 9 positions match TRBD1. The V gene's germline CDR1 is LNHNV and CDR2 YYDKDF (reference sequence). CDR3 length: 15 residues. V lost 5 bases to trimming and J lost 4 bases; unmatched junction nucleotides: 6. Written as DNA, the CDR3 is TGTGCCACCAGCGGTGGGACAGGGCAAAATCAGCCCCAGCATTTT. Amino acid sequence: CATSGGTGQNQPQHF.

This clone was counted only a few times. The chain couples TRBV11-2 to TRBJ1-1, with unresolved D. V lost 1 base, J lost 4 bases, and 19 bases lay in between. Germline CDR1 is SGHAT and CDR2 is FQNNGV. This CDR3 is 17 amino acids long. CDR3 in DNA: TGTGCCAGCAGCTTAGGTAGGCGAAGGGCGGGGAGCACTGAAGCTTTCTTT. Protein: CASSLGRRRAGSTEAFF.

The genes are TRBV28 and TRBJ1-2; weak D call: TRBD1 (6 bases). Germline CDR1 MDHEN, CDR2 SYDVKM. V was trimmed by 5 bases and J by 5 bases, leaving 15 bases between them. The CDR3 spans 14 residues. The CDR3, as DNA: TGTGCCAGCAGTACACTGACAGGAGGGTATGGCTACACCTTC. Protein product: CASSTLTGGYGYTF.

J is TRBJ1-5 and V is TRBV6-2 or TRBV6-3; 9 nucleotides match TRBD1. The V gene end was trimmed by 1 base and the J gene end by 4 bases; junction bases not matched to a gene: 14. Per germline, CDR1 MNHEY and CDR2 SVGEGT. There are 19 residues in the CDR3. CDR3 sequence reads: CASSYLKNPGQGMNQPQHF. Written as DNA, the CDR3 is TGTGCCAGCAGTTACTTAAAGAACCCGGGACAGGGTATGAATCAGCCCCAGCATTTT.